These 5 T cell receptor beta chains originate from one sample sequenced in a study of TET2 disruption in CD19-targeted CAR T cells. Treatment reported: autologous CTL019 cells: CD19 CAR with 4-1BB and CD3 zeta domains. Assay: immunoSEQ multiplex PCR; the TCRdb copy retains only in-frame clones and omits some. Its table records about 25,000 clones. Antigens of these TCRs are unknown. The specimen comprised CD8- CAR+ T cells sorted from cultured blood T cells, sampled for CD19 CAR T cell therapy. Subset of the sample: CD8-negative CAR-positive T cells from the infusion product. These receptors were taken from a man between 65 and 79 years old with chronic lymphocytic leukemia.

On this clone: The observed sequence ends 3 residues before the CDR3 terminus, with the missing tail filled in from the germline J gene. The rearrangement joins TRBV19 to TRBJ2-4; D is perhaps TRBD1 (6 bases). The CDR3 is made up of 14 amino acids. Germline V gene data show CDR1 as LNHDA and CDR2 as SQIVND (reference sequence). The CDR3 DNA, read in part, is TGTGCCAGTAGTATATGGATGGACAGCTATGGT. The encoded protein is CASSIWMDSYG. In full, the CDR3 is CASSIWMDSYGQYF.

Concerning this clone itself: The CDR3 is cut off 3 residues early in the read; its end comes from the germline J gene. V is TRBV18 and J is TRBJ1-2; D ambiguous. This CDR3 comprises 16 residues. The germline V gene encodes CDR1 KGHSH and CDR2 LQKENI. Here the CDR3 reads CASSSTSGTTSYDYTF. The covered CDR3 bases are TGTGCCAGCTCATCAACCTCAGGAACAACCTCCTACGAC.

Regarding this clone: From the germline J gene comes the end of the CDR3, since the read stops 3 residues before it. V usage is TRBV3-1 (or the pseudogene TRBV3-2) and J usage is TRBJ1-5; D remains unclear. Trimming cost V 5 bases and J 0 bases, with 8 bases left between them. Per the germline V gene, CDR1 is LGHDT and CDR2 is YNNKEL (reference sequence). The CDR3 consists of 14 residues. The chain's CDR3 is CASSIQPSNQPQHF. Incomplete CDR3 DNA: TGTGCCAGCAGCATACAACCTAGCAATCAGCCC.

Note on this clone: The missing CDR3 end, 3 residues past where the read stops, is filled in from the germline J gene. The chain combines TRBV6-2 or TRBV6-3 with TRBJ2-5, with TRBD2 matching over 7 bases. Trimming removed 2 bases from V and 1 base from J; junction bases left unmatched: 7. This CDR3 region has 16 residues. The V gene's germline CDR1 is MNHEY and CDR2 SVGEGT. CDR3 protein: CASSYEAGVGQETQYF. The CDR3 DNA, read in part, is TGTGCCAGCAGTTACGAGGCGGGGGTGGGCCAAGAGACC.

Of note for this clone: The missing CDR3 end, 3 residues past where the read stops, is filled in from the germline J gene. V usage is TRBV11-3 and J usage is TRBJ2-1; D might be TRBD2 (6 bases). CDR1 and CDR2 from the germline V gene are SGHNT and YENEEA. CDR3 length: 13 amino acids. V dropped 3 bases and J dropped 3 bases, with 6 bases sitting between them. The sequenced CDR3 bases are TGTGCCAGCAGCTTCGGGGGCTACAATGAG. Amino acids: CASSFGGYNE. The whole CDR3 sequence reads CASSFGGYNEQFF.